A single sample gave rise to the 25 T cell receptor beta chains below, sequenced in a study of shared clonotypes between healthy human individuals. Some clones are missing from TCRdb's copy, which holds only in-frame ones; the method was immunoSEQ multiplex PCR. The table has about 470,000 clones, roughly 77% seen once. The specimen sequenced was PBMCs. These receptors were taken from a woman in her 40s in good health. Some clones in this sample may be carry-over from other donors' samples.

The CDR3 spells CASSEMRGISGNTIYF. The CDR3 DNA sequence: TGTGCCAGCAGTGAAATGAGGGGGATCTCTGGAAACACCATATATTTT. This chain joins TRBV6-1 and TRBJ1-3; a possible D gene is TRBD1 (6 bases). The CDR3 totals 16 residues. The V end was cut by 2 bases, the J end by 0 bases, with 11 bases between. CDR1 is MNHNS, CDR2 SASEGT, per germline.

A single count supports this clone. The chain carries TRBV7-8 and TRBJ2-2; no clear D gene. CDR3 length: 13 amino acids. Germline V CDR1 and CDR2: SGHVS, FQNEAQ. Trimming stripped 2 bases from V and 6 bases from J, with 7 bases between. CDR3 coding DNA: TGTGCCAGCAGCTTAAGGCAGCCCGGGGAGCTGTTTTTT. Its translation: CASSLRQPGELFF.

V usage is TRBV7-2 and J usage is TRBJ1-1; no reliable D call. Trimming removed 7 bases from V and 1 base from J, with 16 bases in between. Germline V gene data show CDR1 as SGHTA and CDR2 as FQGNSA. This CDR3 comprises 15 residues. CDR3 region: CASTPDGFSNTEAFF. The CDR3 nucleotides read TGTGCCAGCACTCCCGACGGATTTTCGAACACTGAAGCTTTCTTT.

About this clone itself: No DNA is shown, since the ends of the CDR3 on it are uncertain; the CDR3 is the one TCRdb lists. The V and J genes are TRBV27 and TRBJ2-1. The CDR3 length is 15 residues, termini included. CDR1 and CDR2 (germline): MNHEY, SMNVEV (reference sequence). The CDR3 sequence is CASSFGEGSSWEQFF.

The chain is built from TRBV4-1 and TRBJ2-5; 7 nucleotides align to TRBD1. Looked up from germline, CDR1 is MGHRA and CDR2 is YSYEKL. The CDR3 totals 15 residues. With V trimmed by 4 bases and J by 5 bases, 10 bases remained unmatched. The CDR3, as DNA: TGCGCCAGCAGCCTCCCGGGACAGCCCCGGGAGACCCAGTACTTC. This translates into CASSLPGQPRETQYF.

Concerning this clone: The same CDR3 is also encoded by other DNA sequences in this sample. This sequence joins TRBV7-8 and TRBJ2-2; 9 bases are shared with TRBD2. The CDR3 sequence is 15 residues long. Trimming took 1 base from V and 4 from J; bases not matched to a gene: 1. CDR1 SGHVS and CDR2 FQNEAQ come from the germline V gene. The CDR3 sequence is CASSLVAGVTGELFF. Written as DNA, the CDR3 is TGTGCCAGCAGCTTAGTAGCGGGAGTCACCGGGGAGCTGTTTTTT.

The V and J genes are TRBV4-2 and TRBJ1-3; 11 nucleotides match TRBD1. Losses at the gene ends were 1 base for V and 0 bases for J; bases not matched to a gene: 8. The CDR3 loop spans 19 amino acids. CDR1 is LGHNA, CDR2 YNFKEQ, per germline. CDR3 residues: CASSQGRQGQGGSGNTIYF. The DNA of the CDR3 is TGTGCCAGCAGCCAAGGTCGGCAGGGACAGGGGGGCTCTGGAAACACCATATATTTT.

V and J are TRBV28 and TRBJ2-5; 7 bases map to TRBD1. Germline trimming cut 2 bases from V and 1 base from J; bases unmatched to any gene: 4. The CDR3 spans 15 residues. The germline V gene encodes CDR1 MDHEN and CDR2 SYDVKM. In DNA, the CDR3 is TGTGCCAGCAGTTTACCATCAGGGGGCCAAGAGACCCAGTACTTC. Protein sequence: CASSLPSGGQETQYF. The complete variable domain, with remaining parts taken from reference TRBV28 and TRBJ2-5, reads DVKVTQSSRYLVKRTGEKVFLECVQDMDHENMFWYRQDPGLGLRLIYFSYDVKMKEKGDIPEGYSVSREKKERFSLILESASTNQTSMYLCASSLPSGGQETQYFGPGTRLLVL.

The rearrangement links TRBV6-6 to TRBJ1-5; 7 positions agree with TRBD1. The CDR3 extends over 16 amino acids. Germline-derived CDR1 and CDR2 are MNHNY and SVGAGI (reference sequence). Germline trimming cut 6 bases from V and 7 bases from J; bases unmatched to any gene: 15. CDR3 coding DNA: TGTGCCAGCAGCAGCCCCGACAGGGCGGGAGGGCAGCCCCAGCATTTT. This translates into CASSSPDRAGGQPQHF.

CDR3 nucleotides: TGTGCCAGTAGTACCCTACAGGGAGGGAGGACTGAAGCTTTCTTT. Amino acids: CASSTLQGGRTEAFF. This sequence joins TRBV19 and TRBJ1-1, with D possibly being TRBD1 (6 bases). The germline V gene encodes CDR1 LNHDA and CDR2 SQIVND (reference sequence). V lost 4 bases, J lost 5 bases, and 17 bases lay in between. The CDR3 covers 15 residues.

As concerns this clone: Other DNA sequences of this sample code for an identical CDR3. This sequence joins TRBV7-2 and TRBJ2-5, with D unclear. CDR3 size: 12 residues. Trimming stripped 3 bases from V and 4 bases from J, with 6 bases between. CDR1 SGHTA and CDR2 FQGNSA come from the germline V gene. The CDR3: CASSFRRETQYF. CDR3 bases: TGTGCCAGCAGCTTCCGTAGAGAGACCCAGTACTTC.

This clone came up once. The rearrangement links TRBV30 to TRBJ2-1, with TRBD1 identical over 10 bases. The CDR3 runs 15 residues. The trim removed 0 bases at V and 7 bases at J, leaving 6 bases unmatched. Germline CDR1 GTSNPN, CDR2 SVGIG (reference sequence). In DNA form, the CDR3 reads TGTGCCTGGAGTGTATGGACAGGGGGTCAAAATGAGCAGTTCTTC. Amino acids: CAWSVWTGGQNEQFF.

The V and J genes are TRBV19 and TRBJ2-7; 13 nucleotides agree with TRBD2. The CDR3 runs 15 residues. With V trimmed by 5 bases and J by 4 bases, 5 bases remained unmatched. Germline CDR1 is LNHDA and CDR2 is SQIVND (reference sequence). The DNA of the CDR3 is TGTGCCAGTAGTGCCCAACTAGCGGGAGGGTACGAGCAGTACTTC. Its protein product is CASSAQLAGGYEQYF.

In its sample, this clone was seen once. The chain is built from TRBV2 and TRBJ1-4; 9 nucleotides line up with TRBD1. CDR3 length: 14 residues. CDR1 is SNHLY and CDR2 is FYNNEI in the germline V gene. V shed 7 bases and J 5 bases; nucleotides not matched to a gene: 5. CDR3 loop: CASTAGTGNEKLFF. For the CDR3, the DNA is TGTGCCAGCACCGCCGGGACAGGGAATGAAAAACTGTTTTTT.

This sequence joins TRBV5-1 and TRBJ1-1; D is unclear. Germline V gives CDR1 SGHRS, CDR2 YFSETQ. V dropped 0 bases and J dropped 8 bases, with 14 bases sitting between them. CDR3 size: 14 residues. The CDR3 is CASSLGGFGNEAFF. DNA of the CDR3: TGCGCCAGCAGCTTGGGAGGGTTCGGGAACGAAGCTTTCTTT.

This clone was observed a handful of times. The likely explanation is a read error, given a far larger clone one base away. The same CDR3 is also encoded by other DNA sequences in this sample. The chain links TRBV7-8 to TRBJ1-5; D is undetermined. The V and J ends lost 1 base and 3 bases respectively, with 4 bases between them. Per germline, CDR1 SGHVS and CDR2 FQNEAQ. The CDR3 contains 13 residues. The CDR3: CASSLGPNQPQHF. The CDR3, as DNA: TGTGCCAGCAGCTTAGGGCCCAATCAGCCCCAGCATTTT.

The genes are TRBV30 and TRBJ1-6; D perhaps matches TRBD1 (5 bases). Trimming pared 4 bases from V and 6 bases from J, leaving 16 bases between. CDR3 length: 15 residues. CDR1 is GTSNPN and CDR2 is SVGIG in the germline V gene (reference sequence). The CDR3 here is CAWTGRTRINSPLHF. CDR3 in DNA: TGTGCCTGGACAGGGCGGACAAGAATTAATTCACCCCTCCACTTT.

Only a few counts were recorded for this clone. Other DNA sequences in this sample translate to the same CDR3. The genes are TRBV7-2 and TRBJ2-7; tentative D call: TRBD1 (5 bases). This CDR3 has 12 amino acids. Germline V gives CDR1 SGHTA, CDR2 FQGNSA. The ends were cut back, 2 bases at V and 4 bases at J, with 6 bases in the middle. In DNA, the CDR3 is TGTGCCAGCAGCTTACAGGGTTACGAGCAGTACTTC. Its protein product is CASSLQGYEQYF. The entire variable domain, with the rest obtained from reference TRBV7-2 and TRBJ2-7, is as follows: GAGVSQSPSNKVTEKGKDVELRCDPISGHTALYWYRQSLGQGLEFLIYFQGNSAPDKSGLPSDRFSAERTGGSVSTLTIQRTQQEDSAVYLCASSLQGYEQYFGPGTRLTVT.

This chain uses TRBV7-2 with TRBJ1-4; 8 bases are shared with TRBD1. The length of the CDR3 is 14 residues. Germline V CDR1 and CDR2: SGHTA, FQGNSA. Trimming took 3 bases from V and 5 from J; bases not matched to a gene: 2. The CDR3 spells CASSLYRGNEKLFF. Here the CDR3 DNA reads TGTGCCAGCAGCTTGTACAGGGGGAATGAAAAACTGTTTTTT.

This clone showed up just once. The CDR3 coding sequence is TGTGCCAGCAGCTACCTTGGACAGGGCGGCACAGATACGCAGTATTTT. It specifies CASSYLGQGGTDTQYF. The V call is TRBV2, the J call TRBJ2-3, with 8 nucleotides matching TRBD1. The germline V gene has CDR1 SNHLY and CDR2 FYNNEI. Trimming at V came to 6 bases and at J to 1 base, leaving 9 bases not matched to a gene. The CDR3 has 16 amino acids.

V is TRBV11-2 and J is TRBJ2-7, with TRBD1 identical over 7 bases. After removal of 5 bases from V and 0 bases from J, the junction contained 4 bases not matched to a gene. This CDR3 has 14 residues. In germline, CDR1 is SGHAT, CDR2 FQNNGV. DNA of the CDR3: TGTGCCAGCAGCCCCGACAGGGCCTCCTACGAGCAGTACTTC. Encoded protein: CASSPDRASYEQYF.

The chain has TRBV7-3 and TRBJ2-1, with TRBD1 as a possible D gene (6 bases). V was shortened by 1 base and J by 8 bases, with 9 bases between the two germline ends. The CDR3 covers 13 residues. Germline V gene lookup returns CDR1 SGHTA and CDR2 FQGTGA. The CDR3 sequence is CASSLRTVDEQFF. The CDR3 DNA is TGTGCCAGCAGCTTAAGGACAGTGGATGAGCAGTTCTTC.

This clone was seen a handful of times. V and J are TRBV5-6 and TRBJ2-5; D is perhaps TRBD1 (6 bases). Judging by the DNA end, TRBJ2-7 fits better; the J call may be wrong. The length of the CDR3 is 14 residues. CDR1 is SGHDT, CDR2 YYEEEE, per germline. The CDR3 loop is CASSYQQGPYEQYF. CDR3 DNA sequence: TGTGCCAGCAGCTATCAGCAGGGGCCCTACGAGCAGTACTTC.

The chain has TRBV18 and TRBJ2-3, with D maybe TRBD2 (5 bases). Trimming pared 3 bases from V and 5 bases from J, leaving 9 bases between. The CDR3 extends over 13 amino acids. Germline loops: CDR1 KGHSH, CDR2 LQKENI. The CDR3 loop reads CASSPTREDTQYF. CDR3 DNA: TGTGCCAGCTCACCTACGAGGGAAGATACGCAGTATTTT.

V usage is TRBV6-1 and J usage is TRBJ1-2; a possible D gene is TRBD1 (6 bases). Germline CDR1 MNHNS, CDR2 SASEGT. There are 13 residues in the CDR3. Trimming left V 1 base short and J 4 bases short, with 7 bases between. CDR3: CASSEGGAYGYTF. CDR3 DNA: TGTGCCAGCAGTGAAGGGGGGGCCTATGGCTACACCTTC.